This TCR beta chain was profiled in a study of T cell repertoires in cytomegalovirus infection. This clonotype was observed many times. Its matching antigen is unknown. TCRdb fed the reads into MiXCR, producing one record per CDR3 protein. The table lists roughly 150,000 distinct CDR3 sequences, 20% to 25% of them singletons. Study outcomes and limitations: Based on cumulative public TCR beta family frequency, carriers of CMV plus the relevant HLA were identified.

The sequence came from a human donor in good health (CMV status not recorded). Some clones in this sample may be carry-over from other donors' samples. Material for sequencing was PBMCs.

Here the CDR3 DNA reads TGTGCCAGCAGTTCGCTAGATAGGAACTCTGGAAACACCATATATTTT. The encoded protein is CASSSLDRNSGNTIYF. The chain combines TRBV28 with TRBJ1-3, with no clear D. Germline V lookup: CDR1 MDHEN, CDR2 SYDVKM. This CDR3 is built from 16 residues. With 4 bases removed from V and 0 bases from J, the gap between germline ends came to 13 bases.